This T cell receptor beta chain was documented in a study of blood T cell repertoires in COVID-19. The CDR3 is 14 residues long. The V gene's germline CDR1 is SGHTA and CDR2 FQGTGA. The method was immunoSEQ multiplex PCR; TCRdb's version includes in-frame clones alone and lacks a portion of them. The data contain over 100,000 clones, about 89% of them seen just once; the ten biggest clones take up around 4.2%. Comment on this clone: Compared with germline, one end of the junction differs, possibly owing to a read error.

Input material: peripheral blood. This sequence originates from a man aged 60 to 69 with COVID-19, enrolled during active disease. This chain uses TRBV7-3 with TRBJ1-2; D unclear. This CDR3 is CTSSLGGWDYGYTF. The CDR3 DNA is TGTACCAGCAGCTTGGGAGGATGGGACTATGGCTACACCTTC.